This T cell receptor (beta chain) was identified during a study of blood T cell repertoires in COVID-19. Germline lookup yields CDR1 MNHEY and CDR2 SVGAGI. CDR3 size: 15 residues. With 2 bases clipped from V and 4 bases from J, the junction kept 5 bases outside the gene matches. In the original workflow: Amplification with reference gene primers provided the estimates of nucleated cell counts. Here immunoSEQ multiplex PCR was the method, and the copy in TCRdb shows in-frame clones only, minus some. The V and J calls and clone size were taken over from that table, and D and trimming were inferred from the DNA. Of roughly 43,000 clones listed, 86% are singletons.

This chain links TRBV6-5 with TRBJ2-7, with TRBD1 matching 10 bases. The sequence came from a woman in her forties or fifties who had recovered from COVID-19. Material for sequencing was PBMCs or T cells enriched from blood (not recorded which). The CDR3 is CASSYARQGAYEQYF. The CDR3 region has the DNA TGTGCCAGCAGTTACGCCCGACAGGGGGCTTACGAGCAGTACTTC.